This TCR beta chain comes out of a study of T cell responses to AZD1222 COVID-19 vaccine. Analysis merged second doses at about 4 or about 12 weeks. The study, taken as a whole, reports: The sample set comprised mostly white British donors with more females, and clonal diversity was possibly underestimated. Spike-wide vaccine-associated CD4 TCRs dominated at 160-218 and 743-854. Spike-specific TCR breadth and depth were elevated following two AZD1222 doses.

The V and J ends lost 3 bases and 10 bases respectively, with 7 bases between them. The V gene's germline CDR1 is SEHNR and CDR2 FQNEAQ (reference sequence). CDR3 length: 12 residues. To note about this clone: The antigen is unknown.

Sequenced by immunoSEQ multiplex PCR; TCRdb stores in-frame clones only, minus some. The data contain around 140,000 clones, approximately 91% of them singletons. This chain joins TRBV7-9 and TRBJ1-6; no clear D gene. This specimen consisted of peripheral blood, obtained 28 days after the second AZD1222 dose. The origin of this receptor is an adult who received the AZD1222 COVID-19 vaccine. CDR3 amino acids: CASSLTDSPLHF. CDR3 coding DNA: TGTGCCAGCAGCTTGACGGACTCACCCCTCCACTTT.